This TCR beta chain was sequenced during a study of T cell responses to AZD1222 COVID-19 vaccine. Study context: The study pooled second doses at about 4 or about 12 weeks. General study points: After two AZD1222 doses, spike-specific TCR breadth and depth rose versus day 0. Of the AZD1222 recipients, only six or seven were seropositive at baseline.

This table comes from immunoSEQ multiplex PCR, and its TCRdb copy is limited to in-frame clones, with some not included. The table shows about 29,000 clones, with 85% to 95% occurring only once. This CDR3 is built from 13 residues. The trim removed 4 bases at V and 5 bases at J, leaving 1 base unmatched. Germline CDR1 reads SGHAT; CDR2 reads FQNNGV. Comments on this clone: As yet, its antigen is unknown.

V usage is TRBV11-2 and J usage is TRBJ2-2, with 7 bases identical to TRBD2. This sequence originates from an adult in good health. The sequencing here drew on peripheral blood, taken on day 0 of AZD1222 vaccination. The CDR3 is CASSWEGTGELFF. The DNA of the CDR3 is TGTGCCAGCAGCTGGGAGGGTACCGGGGAGCTGTTTTTT.